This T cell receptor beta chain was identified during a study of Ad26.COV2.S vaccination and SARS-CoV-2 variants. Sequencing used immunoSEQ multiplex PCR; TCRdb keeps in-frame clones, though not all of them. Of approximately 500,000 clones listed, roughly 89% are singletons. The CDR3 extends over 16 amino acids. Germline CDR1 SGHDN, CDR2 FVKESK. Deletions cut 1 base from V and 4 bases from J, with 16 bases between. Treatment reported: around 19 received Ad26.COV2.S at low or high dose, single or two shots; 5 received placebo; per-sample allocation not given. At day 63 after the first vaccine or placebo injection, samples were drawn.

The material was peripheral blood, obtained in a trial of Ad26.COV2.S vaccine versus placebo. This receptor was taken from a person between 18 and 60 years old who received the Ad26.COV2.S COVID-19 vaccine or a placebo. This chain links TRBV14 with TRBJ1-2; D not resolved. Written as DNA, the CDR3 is TGTGCCAGCAGCCAAGGACCAGGACTGAACACCTATGGCTACACCTTC. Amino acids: CASSQGPGLNTYGYTF.